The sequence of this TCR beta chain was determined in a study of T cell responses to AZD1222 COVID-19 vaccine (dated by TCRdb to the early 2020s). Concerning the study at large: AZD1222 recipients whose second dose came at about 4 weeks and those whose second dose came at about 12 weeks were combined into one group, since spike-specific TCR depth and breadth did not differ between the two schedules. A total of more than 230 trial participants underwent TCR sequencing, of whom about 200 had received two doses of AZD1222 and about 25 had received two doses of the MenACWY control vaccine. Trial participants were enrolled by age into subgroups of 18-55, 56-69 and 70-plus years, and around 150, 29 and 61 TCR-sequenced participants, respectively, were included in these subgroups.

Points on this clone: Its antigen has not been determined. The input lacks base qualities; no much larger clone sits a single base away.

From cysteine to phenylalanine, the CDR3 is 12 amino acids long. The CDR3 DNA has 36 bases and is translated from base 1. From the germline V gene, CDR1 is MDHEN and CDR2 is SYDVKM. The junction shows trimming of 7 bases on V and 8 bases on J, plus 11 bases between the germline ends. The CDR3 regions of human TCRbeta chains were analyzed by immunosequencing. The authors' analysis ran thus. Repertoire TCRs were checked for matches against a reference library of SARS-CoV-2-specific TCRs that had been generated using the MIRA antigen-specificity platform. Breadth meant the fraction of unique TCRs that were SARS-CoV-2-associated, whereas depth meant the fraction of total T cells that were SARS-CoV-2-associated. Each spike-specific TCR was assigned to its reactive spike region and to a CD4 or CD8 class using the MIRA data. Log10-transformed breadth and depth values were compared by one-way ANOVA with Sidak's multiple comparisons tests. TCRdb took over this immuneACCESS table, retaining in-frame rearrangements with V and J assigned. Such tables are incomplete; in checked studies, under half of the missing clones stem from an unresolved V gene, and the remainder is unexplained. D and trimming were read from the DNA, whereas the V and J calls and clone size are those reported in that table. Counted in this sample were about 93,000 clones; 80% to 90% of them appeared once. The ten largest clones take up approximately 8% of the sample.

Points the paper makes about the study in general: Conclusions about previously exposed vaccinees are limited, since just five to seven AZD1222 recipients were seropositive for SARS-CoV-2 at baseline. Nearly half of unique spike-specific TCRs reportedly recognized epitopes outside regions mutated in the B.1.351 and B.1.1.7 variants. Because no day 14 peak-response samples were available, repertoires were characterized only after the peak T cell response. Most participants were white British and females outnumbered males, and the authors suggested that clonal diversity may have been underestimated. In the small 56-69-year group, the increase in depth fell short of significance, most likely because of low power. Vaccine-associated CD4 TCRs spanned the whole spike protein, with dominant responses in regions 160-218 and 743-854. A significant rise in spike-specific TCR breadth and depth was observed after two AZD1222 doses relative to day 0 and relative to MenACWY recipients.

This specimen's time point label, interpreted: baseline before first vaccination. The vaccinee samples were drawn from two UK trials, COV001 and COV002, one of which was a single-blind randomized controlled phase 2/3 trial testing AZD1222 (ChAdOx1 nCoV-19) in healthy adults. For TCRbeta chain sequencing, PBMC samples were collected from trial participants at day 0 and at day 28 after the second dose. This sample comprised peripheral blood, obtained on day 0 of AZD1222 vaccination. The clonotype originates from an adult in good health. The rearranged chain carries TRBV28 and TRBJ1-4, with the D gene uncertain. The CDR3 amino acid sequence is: CASMDYIEKLFF. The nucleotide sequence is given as TGTGCCAGCATGGACTACATAGAAAAACTGTTTTTT.